The TCR beta chain under discussion was sequenced for a study of tumour-infiltrating T cells in Burkitt lymphoma. Looking at the study overall: All epidemiological Burkitt lymphoma subtypes were represented in the cohort. Repertoire clonality predicted overall and progression-free survival. The study's findings and limits: Several public clonotypes were shared across many Burkitt lymphoma patients.

As concerns this clone: No antigen is known for it.

The protocol was immunoSEQ multiplex PCR, while the TCRdb copy is restricted to in-frame clones and leaves out a portion. The table lists around 48,000 clones, 31% of them singletons. Sequencing input: tumor tissue. This sequence was found in a human donor with Burkitt lymphoma.

The CDR3 sequence is CASSRTGAQTNEKLFF. The CDR3 nucleotides are TGTGCCAGCAGCCGGACAGGGGCCCAAACTAATGAAAAACTGTTTTTT. The chain is built from TRBV7-9 and TRBJ1-4; 9 positions match TRBD1. V gave up 5 bases and J gave up 1 base; unmatched junction bases: 5. Germline V CDR1 and CDR2: SEHNR, FQNEAQ (reference sequence). This CDR3 region has 16 residues.